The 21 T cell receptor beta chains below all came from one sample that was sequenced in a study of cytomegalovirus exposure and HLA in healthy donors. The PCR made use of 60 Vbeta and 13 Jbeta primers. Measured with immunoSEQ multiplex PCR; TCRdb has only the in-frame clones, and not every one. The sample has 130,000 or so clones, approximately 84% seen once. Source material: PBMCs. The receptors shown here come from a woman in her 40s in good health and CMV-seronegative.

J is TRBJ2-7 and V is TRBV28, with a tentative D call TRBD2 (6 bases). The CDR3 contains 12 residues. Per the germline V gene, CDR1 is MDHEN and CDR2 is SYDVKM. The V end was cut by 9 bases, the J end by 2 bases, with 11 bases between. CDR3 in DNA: TGTGCCAGTGATCGGGGGACCTACGAGCAGTACTTC. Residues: CASDRGTYEQYF.

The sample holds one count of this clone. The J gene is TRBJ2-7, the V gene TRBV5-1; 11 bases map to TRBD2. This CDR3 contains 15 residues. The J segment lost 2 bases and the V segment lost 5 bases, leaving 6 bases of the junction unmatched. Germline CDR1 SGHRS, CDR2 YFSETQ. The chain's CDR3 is CASRILAGVPYEQYF. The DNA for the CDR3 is TGCGCCAGCAGGATACTAGCGGGAGTGCCCTACGAGCAGTACTTC.

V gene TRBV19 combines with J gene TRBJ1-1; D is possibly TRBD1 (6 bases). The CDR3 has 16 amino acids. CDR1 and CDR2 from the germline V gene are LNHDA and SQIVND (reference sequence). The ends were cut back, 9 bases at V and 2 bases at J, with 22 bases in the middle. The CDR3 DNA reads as TGTGCCAGCAGTGGCGTCGTGAGGGGGGGAAACACTGAAGCTTTCTTT. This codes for CASSGVVRGGNTEAFF.

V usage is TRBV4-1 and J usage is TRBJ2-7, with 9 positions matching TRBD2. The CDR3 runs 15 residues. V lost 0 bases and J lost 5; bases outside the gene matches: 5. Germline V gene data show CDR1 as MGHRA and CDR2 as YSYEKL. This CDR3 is CASSQEGLAIDEQYF. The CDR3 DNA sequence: TGCGCCAGCAGCCAAGAAGGACTAGCGATCGACGAGCAGTACTTC.

Here the CDR3 DNA reads TGTGCCAGCAGCCAAGAACTATCGGGGTGGATTCACAATGAGCAGTTCTTC. Protein: CASSQELSGWIHNEQFF. The chain links TRBV4-2 to TRBJ2-1, with D perhaps matching TRBD2 (5 bases). The V gene lost 0 bases and the J gene lost 5 bases, with 17 bases spanning the gap. Germline V gene sequence: CDR1 LGHNA, CDR2 YNFKEQ. The CDR3 consists of 17 residues.

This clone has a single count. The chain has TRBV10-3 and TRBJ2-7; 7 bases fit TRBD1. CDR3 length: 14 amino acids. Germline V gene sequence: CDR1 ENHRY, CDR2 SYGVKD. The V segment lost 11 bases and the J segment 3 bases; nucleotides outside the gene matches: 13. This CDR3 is CAVQGDNDIYEQYF. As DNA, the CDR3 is TGTGCCGTCCAGGGGGACAACGATATCTACGAGCAGTACTTC.

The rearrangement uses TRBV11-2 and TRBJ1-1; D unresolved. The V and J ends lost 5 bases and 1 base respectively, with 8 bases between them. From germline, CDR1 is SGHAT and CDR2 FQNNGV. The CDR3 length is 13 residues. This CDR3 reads CASSPSGNTEAFF. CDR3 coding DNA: TGTGCCAGCAGCCCATCCGGGAACACTGAAGCTTTCTTT.

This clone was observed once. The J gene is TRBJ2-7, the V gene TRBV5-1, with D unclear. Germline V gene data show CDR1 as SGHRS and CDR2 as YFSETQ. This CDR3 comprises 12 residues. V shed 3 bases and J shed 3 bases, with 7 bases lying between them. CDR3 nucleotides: TGCGCCAGCAGCTCCAACAGCTACGAGCAGTACTTC. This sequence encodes CASSSNSYEQYF.

The CDR3 sequence is CASSQDSSGSYEQYF. The DNA of the CDR3 is TGCGCCAGCAGCCAAGATAGTAGCGGGAGTTACGAGCAGTACTTC. V usage is TRBV4-3 and J usage is TRBJ2-7, with 9 bases fitting TRBD2. The length of the CDR3 is 15 residues. V dropped 0 bases and J dropped 4; count of bases not matched to a gene: 4. From germline, CDR1 is LGHNA and CDR2 YSLEER.

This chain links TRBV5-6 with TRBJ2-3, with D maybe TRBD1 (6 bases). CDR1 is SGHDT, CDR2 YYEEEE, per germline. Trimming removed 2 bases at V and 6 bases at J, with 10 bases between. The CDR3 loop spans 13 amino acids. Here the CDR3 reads CASSLQGVDTQYF. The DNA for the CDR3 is TGTGCCAGCAGCTTACAGGGCGTCGATACGCAGTATTTT.

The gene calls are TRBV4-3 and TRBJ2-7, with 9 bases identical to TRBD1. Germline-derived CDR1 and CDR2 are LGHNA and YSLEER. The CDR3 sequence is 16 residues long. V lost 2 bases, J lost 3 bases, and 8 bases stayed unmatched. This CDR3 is CASSQQSGTGHYEQYF. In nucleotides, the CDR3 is TGCGCCAGCAGCCAACAATCCGGGACAGGGCACTACGAGCAGTACTTC.

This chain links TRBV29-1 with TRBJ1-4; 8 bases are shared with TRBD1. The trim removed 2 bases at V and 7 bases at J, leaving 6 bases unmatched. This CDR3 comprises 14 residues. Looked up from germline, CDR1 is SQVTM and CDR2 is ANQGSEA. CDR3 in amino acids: CSVEFRDRSEKLFF. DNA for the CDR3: TGCAGCGTTGAATTTCGGGACAGGTCTGAAAAACTGTTTTTT.

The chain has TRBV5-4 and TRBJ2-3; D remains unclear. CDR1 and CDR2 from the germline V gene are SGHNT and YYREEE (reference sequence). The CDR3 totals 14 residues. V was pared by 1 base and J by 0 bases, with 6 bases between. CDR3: CASSLPLSTDTQYF. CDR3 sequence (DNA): TGTGCCAGCAGCTTGCCCCTTAGCACAGATACGCAGTATTTT. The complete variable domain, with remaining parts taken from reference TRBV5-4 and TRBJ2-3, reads ETGVTQSPTHLIKTRGQQVTLRCSSQSGHNTVSWYQQALGQGPQFIFQYYREEENGRGNFPPRFSGLQFPNYSSELNVNALELDDSALYLCASSLPLSTDTQYFGPGTRLTVL.

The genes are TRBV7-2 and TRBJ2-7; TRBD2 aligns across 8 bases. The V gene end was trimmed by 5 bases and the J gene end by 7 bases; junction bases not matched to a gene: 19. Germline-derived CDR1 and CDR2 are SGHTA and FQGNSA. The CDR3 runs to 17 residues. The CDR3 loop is CASSPDGLAGSPLEQYF. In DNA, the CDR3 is TGTGCCAGCAGCCCTGATGGGTTAGCGGGAAGTCCTTTGGAGCAGTACTTC. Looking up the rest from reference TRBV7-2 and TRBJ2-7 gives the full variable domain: GAGVSQSPSNKVTEKGKDVELRCDPISGHTALYWYRQSLGQGLEFLIYFQGNSAPDKSGLPSDRFSAERTGGSVSTLTIQRTQQEDSAVYLCASSPDGLAGSPLEQYFGPGTRLTVT.

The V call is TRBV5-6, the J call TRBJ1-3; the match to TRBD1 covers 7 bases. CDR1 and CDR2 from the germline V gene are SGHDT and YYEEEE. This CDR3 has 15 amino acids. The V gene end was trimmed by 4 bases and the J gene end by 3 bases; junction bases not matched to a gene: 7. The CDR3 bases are TGTGCCAGCAGCCTAAGGGGGACAGTTGGAAACACCATATATTTT. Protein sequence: CASSLRGTVGNTIYF.

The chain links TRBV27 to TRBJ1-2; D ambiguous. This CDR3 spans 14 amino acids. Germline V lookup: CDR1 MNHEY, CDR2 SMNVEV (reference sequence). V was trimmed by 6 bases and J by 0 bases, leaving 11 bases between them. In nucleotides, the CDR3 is TGTGCCAGCAGGGAGGACGGAGCTAACTATGGCTACACCTTC. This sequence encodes CASREDGANYGYTF.

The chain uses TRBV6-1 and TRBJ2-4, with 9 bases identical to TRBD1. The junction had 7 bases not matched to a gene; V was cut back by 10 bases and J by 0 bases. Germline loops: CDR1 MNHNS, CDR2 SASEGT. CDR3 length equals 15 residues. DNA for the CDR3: TGTGCCACCGCAAGGACAGGGGTAGCCAAAAACATTCAGTACTTC. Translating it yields CATARTGVAKNIQYF.

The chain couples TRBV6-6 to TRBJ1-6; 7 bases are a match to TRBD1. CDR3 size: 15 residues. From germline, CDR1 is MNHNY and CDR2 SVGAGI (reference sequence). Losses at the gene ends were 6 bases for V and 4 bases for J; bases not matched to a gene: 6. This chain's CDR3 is CASSKGQQYNSPLHF. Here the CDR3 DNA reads TGTGCCAGCAGCAAGGGACAGCAATATAATTCACCCCTCCACTTT.

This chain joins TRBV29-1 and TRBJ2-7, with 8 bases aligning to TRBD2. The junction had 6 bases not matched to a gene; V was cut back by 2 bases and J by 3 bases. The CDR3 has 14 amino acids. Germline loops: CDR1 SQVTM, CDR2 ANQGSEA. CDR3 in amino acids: CSVELGLGRYEQYF. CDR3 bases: TGCAGCGTTGAACTGGGACTAGGGCGCTACGAGCAGTACTTC.

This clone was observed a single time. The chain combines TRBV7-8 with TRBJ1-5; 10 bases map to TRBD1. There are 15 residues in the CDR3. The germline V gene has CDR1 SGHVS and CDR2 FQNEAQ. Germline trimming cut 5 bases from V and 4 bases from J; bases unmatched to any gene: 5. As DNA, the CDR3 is TGTGCCAGCAGCACCCGGACAGGGGGGAATCAGCCCCAGCATTTT. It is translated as CASSTRTGGNQPQHF.

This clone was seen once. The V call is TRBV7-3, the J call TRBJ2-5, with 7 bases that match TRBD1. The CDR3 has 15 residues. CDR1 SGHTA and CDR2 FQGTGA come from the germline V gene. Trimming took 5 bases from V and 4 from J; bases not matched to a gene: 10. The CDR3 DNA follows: TGTGCCAGCAGCCCAGGGGCAGGGGGTGGAGAGACCCAGTACTTC. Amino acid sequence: CASSPGAGGGETQYF. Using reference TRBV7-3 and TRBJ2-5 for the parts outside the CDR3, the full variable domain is GAGVSQTPSNKVTEKGKYVELRCDPISGHTALYWYRQSLGQGPEFLIYFQGTGAADDSGLPNDRFFAVRPEGSVSTLKIQRTERGDSAVYLCASSPGAGGGETQYFGPGTRLLVL.